This TCR beta chain is drawn from a study of shared clonotypes between healthy human individuals. The naive CD8 fraction comprised CD45RO-negative cells positively selected for CCR7 and excluded terminally differentiated effector memory CD45RA+ cells. This clone appeared once. TCRdb's copy holds only in-frame clones and misses some; the assay was immunoSEQ multiplex PCR. In the table there are about 680,000 clones, about 91% of which are singletons. This CDR3 spans 18 amino acids. V was cut by 3 bases and J by 4 bases, with 24 bases left in between. CDR1 SGHDN and CDR2 FVKESK come from the germline V gene.

This clonotype was obtained from a man aged 30 to 45 in good health. The chain recombines TRBV14 with TRBJ1-2; the D is unclear. Sequenced sample: naive CD8+ T cells sorted from blood. Written as DNA, the CDR3 is TGTGCCAGCAGCCACGACTTCTCTGCCCCAAGCCACACCTATGGCTACACCTTC. Amino acid sequence: CASSHDFSAPSHTYGYTF.